Only one count was recorded for the clone carrying this T cell receptor beta chain. The germline V gene encodes CDR1 MRHNA and CDR2 SNTAGT. This CDR3 is 14 amino acids long. The V segment lost 6 bases and the J segment 4 bases; nucleotides outside the gene matches: 7. Generated by immunoSEQ multiplex PCR, the TCRdb table keeps only in-frame clones and is missing some. The sample contains about 59,000 clones, about 88% of which appear only once. This sample was taken from a study of blood T cell repertoires in COVID-19. Study at large: Some COVID-19 samples were acute and others convalescent; all came from the United States, Italy and Spain.

Specimen: peripheral blood. This chain uses TRBV6-4 with TRBJ2-3, with 7 nucleotides matching TRBD1. The receptor was isolated from an older man in a cohort sampled during active COVID-19. CDR3 sequence: CASSETGSSDTQYF. The DNA of the CDR3 is TGTGCCAGCAGCGAGACAGGGAGCTCAGATACGCAGTATTTT.